This section outlines one T cell receptor beta chain sequence together with its context. What it recognizes is unknown. This clone may be a read error of a much larger clone one base away. Germline CDR1 and CDR2: SGDLS and YYNGEE. Unmatched junction bases numbered 13, after V lost 3 bases and J lost 6 bases. The CDR3 spans 16 residues. CDR3 regions were amplified by Arm-PCR using iRepertoire HTBI primers to build TCR beta libraries. TCRdb reprocessed the multiplex PCR reads with MiXCR, giving one entry per CDR3 protein. This table holds a few hundred thousand distinct CDR3 sequences, approximately 18% found once. The time point: newly diagnosed GD, antithyroid drugs for less than 3 months. From PBMCs, RNA was extracted and then used to make the TCR library. This sample was taken from a study of regulatory T cells in long-lasting Graves disease. Overall study results and limits: Patients with persistent disease showed a bias toward TRBV28, TRBJ1-2 and TRBJ2-5.

This sample was also put to use in a study of T cells in Graves' hyperthyroidism and ophthalmopathy. That source adds: During a first-round RT-PCR of the TCR CDR3, the HTBI primer set was used. In simple terms, a model built on 13 V-J features told ophthalmopathy apart from stable hyperthyroidism. The model identified upcoming ophthalmopathy a median roughly 6.5 months ahead of onset.

The sequencing here drew on peripheral blood mononuclear cells (PBMCs), taken at new diagnosis, from a patient treated with antithyroid drugs. This chain joins TRBV9 and TRBJ1-2, with 8 bases that match TRBD1. The receptor was derived from a woman aged 25 to 39 with Graves disease. The CDR3 nucleotides are TGTGCCAGCAGCGCGGGGACAGGACTTTTCTTCCATGGCTACACCTTC. Protein product: CASSAGTGLFFHGYTF.